The rows below give T cell receptor beta chains drawn from one sample of a study of STAT3 mutations in large granular lymphocyte leukemia. TCRdb's table, derived via immunoSEQ multiplex PCR, lists solely in-frame clones and lacks some. The data hold around 4,200 clones, with approximately 78% observed a single time. The sequencing input was peripheral blood mononuclear cells. These receptors came from a man aged 40-49 years with T-cell large granular lymphocyte leukemia. Some clones in this sample may be carry-over from other donors' samples. The CDR3 runs from the conserved cysteine through the conserved F or W. Each record gives: V gene, clone size, D gene, J gene, CDR3 protein, CDR3 DNA. D genes are given only for firm matches. Clone size is shown for a subset of rows, as once, few, many or a class of expanded clone.

TRBV5-5	.	TRBD1	TRBJ2-3	CASSHRGPSADTQYF	TGTGCCAGCAGCCACAGGGGCCCCTCGGCGGATACGCAGTATTTT
TRBV27	.	.	TRBJ2-7	CASSASGGASYEQYF	TGTGCCAGCAGTGCATCAGGTGGGGCATCCTACGAGCAGTACTTC
TRBV7-9	.	.	TRBJ2-3	CASSSQGGNTDTQYF	TGTGCCAGCAGCTCGCAGGGGGGGAACACAGATACGCAGTATTTT
TRBV7-9	once	.	TRBJ2-1	CASRSLGSDNEQFF	TGTGCCAGCAGGTCTCTCGGGAGCGACAATGAGCAGTTCTTC
TRBV5-1	.	.	TRBJ2-7	CASSLGGPEQYF	TGCGCCAGCAGCTTGGGGGGGCCCGAGCAGTACTTC
TRBV5-6	.	.	TRBJ2-3	CASSFYRDTDTQYF	TGTGCCAGCAGCTTCTATCGAGACACAGATACGCAGTATTTT
TRBV27	once	.	TRBJ2-5	CASSYSETQYF	TGTGCCAGCAGTTATTCGGAGACCCAGTACTTC
TRBV5-1	.	.	TRBJ2-7	CASTTLQGSEQYF	TGCGCCAGCACTACCTTACAGGGTTCCGAGCAGTACTTC
TRBV6-6	.	.	TRBJ1-5	CASSPLGGAGQPQHF	TGTGCCAGCAGCCCACTAGGAGGGGCAGGGCAGCCCCAGCATTTT
TRBV7-8	.	.	TRBJ2-7	CASSLYSPAEQYF	TGTGCCAGCAGCTTATACTCCCCTGCTGAGCAGTACTTC
TRBV5-1	.	.	TRBJ1-2	CASSLQGDGYTF	TGCGCCAGCAGCTTACAGGGCGATGGCTACACCTTC
TRBV5-1	.	.	TRBJ1-6	CASSHGTTNSPLHF	TGCGCCAGCAGCCACGGGACGACGAATTCACCCCTCCACTTT
TRBV4-1	.	TRBD1	TRBJ1-2	CASSQDGDRSANYGYTF	TGCGCCAGCAGCCAAGATGGGGACAGGTCAGCTAACTATGGCTACACCTTC
TRBV7-6	large	.	TRBJ2-7	CASSGSLGEQYF	TGTGCCAGCAGCGGGTCATTGGGCGAGCAGTACTTC
TRBV5-1	.	TRBD1	TRBJ1-6	CASSLGIPGQGALILPLHF	TGCGCCAGCAGCTTGGGGATTCCGGGACAGGGGGCGTTAATTCTACCCCTCCACTTT
TRBV30	.	TRBD1	TRBJ1-4	CACQGGFGEKLFF	TGTGCCTGCCAGGGGGGGTTTGGTGAAAAACTGTTTTTT
TRBV7-9	.	.	TRBJ2-1	CASSLGGAGTHNEQFF	TGTGCCAGCAGCTTAGGGGGGGCGGGGACCCACAATGAGCAGTTCTTC
TRBV29-1	.	.	TRBJ2-3	CSVENWANQAGDTQYF	TGCAGCGTTGAAAATTGGGCCAACCAAGCGGGAGATACGCAGTATTTT
TRBV7-9	.	TRBD2	TRBJ2-5	CASSFLSSGGETQYF	TGTGCCAGCAGCTTTCTCAGTAGCGGGGGAGAGACCCAGTACTTC
TRBV13	.	.	TRBJ2-7	CASTNGGAGSYEQYF	TGTGCCAGCACCAACGGGGGCGCGGGATCCTACGAGCAGTACTTC
TRBV30	.	.	TRBJ2-2	CAWMEEVELFF	TGTGCCTGGATGGAAGAGGTAGAGCTGTTTTTT
TRBV5-1	.	.	TRBJ2-5	CASSLAHGGAETQYF	TGCGCCAGCAGCTTGGCACATGGGGGCGCAGAGACCCAGTACTTC
TRBV4-1	once	.	TRBJ1-5	CASSQDPAARRRQPQHF	TGCGCCAGCAGCCAAGACCCCGCAGCTCGAAGGCGGCAGCCCCAGCATTTT
TRBV19	few	.	TRBJ1-5	CASRLAGNQPQHF	TGTGCCAGTAGATTGGCCGGGAATCAGCCCCAGCATTTT
TRBV7-2	.	.	TRBJ1-1	CASSRPLTGSETEAFF	TGTGCCAGCAGCCGCCCACTCACAGGGTCAGAGACTGAAGCTTTCTTT
TRBV5-1	.	TRBD2	TRBJ2-3	CASNPTPGGEDTQYF	TGCGCCAGCAACCCCACTCCCGGGGGGGAAGATACGCAGTATTTT
TRBV29-1	few	.	TRBJ1-1	CSGISAGNTEAFF	TGCAGCGGTATCAGTGCTGGGAACACTGAAGCTTTCTTT
TRBV11-2	few	.	TRBJ1-2	CASSLGRDGYTF	TGTGCCAGCAGCTTAGGTCGGGATGGCTACACCTTC
TRBV27	medium-sized	.	TRBJ2-7	CASSFDRNSYEQYF	TGTGCCAGCAGTTTTGACAGGAACTCCTACGAGCAGTACTTC
TRBV7-9	once	.	TRBJ1-2	CASTGGRGYTF	TGTGCCAGCACGGGGGGTCGGGGCTACACCTTC
TRBV29-1	.	TRBD1	TRBJ1-2	CSVGNSGQGYGYTF	TGCAGCGTTGGAAATTCGGGACAGGGTTATGGCTACACCTTC
TRBV29-1	.	TRBD1	TRBJ2-7	CSVEVRDRDYEQYF	TGCAGCGTTGAAGTAAGGGACAGGGACTACGAGCAGTACTTC
TRBV7-9	.	TRBD1	TRBJ1-2	CASSLALTGENGYTF	TGTGCCAGCAGCTTAGCGCTGACAGGGGAAAATGGCTACACCTTC
TRBV19	once	TRBD1	TRBJ2-7	CASSLPGQGVYEQYF	TGTGCCAGTAGCCTCCCGGGACAGGGGGTCTACGAGCAGTACTTC
TRBV27	.	.	TRBJ1-5	CASSLQSNQPQHF	TGTGCCAGCAGTTTACAGTCAAATCAGCCCCAGCATTTT
TRBV7-9	.	.	TRBJ2-7	CASTTGTTYEQYF	TGTGCCAGCACCACCGGGACCACCTACGAGCAGTACTTC
TRBV7-9	.	.	TRBJ1-2	CASSPAINLGSYGYTF	TGTGCCAGCAGCCCAGCAATTAATTTGGGGTCCTATGGCTACACCTTC
TRBV7-9	.	TRBD1	TRBJ2-7	CASSLARDRSYEQYF	TGTGCCAGCAGCTTAGCGCGGGACAGGTCCTACGAGCAGTACTTC
TRBV27	.	TRBD1	TRBJ2-7	CASSLFGTGLSYEQYF	TGTGCCAGCAGTTTATTTGGGACAGGGCTCTCCTACGAGCAGTACTTC
TRBV5-1	.	.	TRBJ2-7	CASSPPPGPEDEQYF	TGCGCCAGCAGTCCCCCCCCTGGCCCAGAGGACGAGCAGTACTTC
TRBV5-6	.	.	TRBJ2-7	CASSLGPNLWGTRYEQYF	TGTGCCAGCAGCTTGGGGCCTAACCTGTGGGGTACGAGGTACGAGCAGTACTTC
TRBV28	few	.	TRBJ2-7	CASSSLYEQYF	TGTGCCAGCAGTTCTCTCTACGAGCAGTACTTC
TRBV6-5	.	.	TRBJ2-7	CASSYSPRSVTTEQYF	TGTGCCAGCAGTTACTCCCCACGATCTGTTACTACCGAGCAGTACTTC
TRBV6-5	.	.	TRBJ1-1	CASSWGGLNTEAFF	TGTGCCAGCAGTTGGGGGGGGTTGAACACTGAAGCTTTCTTT
TRBV7-9	.	.	TRBJ2-5	CASSADTSYLQETQYF	TGTGCCAGCAGCGCAGACACAAGCTACCTCCAAGAGACCCAGTACTTC
TRBV11-2	.	TRBD2	TRBJ2-7	CASSLGSGGYEQYF	TGTGCCAGCAGCTTAGGATCGGGGGGCTACGAGCAGTACTTC
TRBV18	.	.	TRBJ2-1	CASSPRSGQGHNEQFF	TGTGCCAGCTCACCACGTTCCGGTCAGGGTCACAATGAGCAGTTCTTC